The 25 T cell receptor beta chains below were found in one sample sequenced in a study of CD8+ T cells in alopecia areata. The treatment: oral pan-JAK inhibitor, 5-10 mg twice daily. RNA, once extracted, was reverse transcribed into cDNA for use as the sequencing template. TCRdb keeps only in-frame clones here, not all; method: immunoSEQ multiplex PCR. The repertoire has approximately 280,000 clones, 58% of them found once; the top ten carry 1.8%. The specimen comprised CD4+ T cells sorted from blood, sampled at week 24, from a patient treated with tofacitinib. These receptors were collected from a human donor with alopecia areata.

The V gene is TRBV15, the J gene TRBJ1-5, with D unresolved. The CDR3 contains 12 residues. Trimming took 0 bases from V and 9 from J, leaving 6 bases between them. Germline V gene lookup returns CDR1 LNHNV and CDR2 YYDKDF (reference sequence). CDR3 loop: CATSRDQRPQHF. Here the CDR3 DNA reads TGTGCCACCAGCAGAGATCAACGGCCCCAGCATTTT.

The genes are TRBV30 and TRBJ1-6; D not certain. Germline V gene lookup returns CDR1 GTSNPN and CDR2 SVGIG (reference sequence). The V end was cut by 3 bases, the J end by 10 bases, with 7 bases between. This CDR3 has 11 residues. The chain's CDR3 is CAWSPPSPLHF. CDR3 sequence (DNA): TGTGCCTGGAGCCCCCCATCACCCCTCCACTTT.

This clone has a handful of counts. In DNA form, the CDR3 reads TGTGCCATCAGACCAGACAGGGACGAAGGCACAGATACGCAGTATTTT. Translation gives CAIRPDRDEGTDTQYF. The chain employs TRBV10-3 and TRBJ2-3, with 7 bases lining up with TRBD1. From germline, CDR1 is ENHRY and CDR2 SYGVKD. V shed 6 bases, J shed 1 base, and the junction held 10 bases outside the gene matches. The CDR3 has 16 residues.

This clone came up a few times. This chain links TRBV11-2 with TRBJ2-2; tentatively, D is TRBD1 or TRBD2 (6 bases each). CDR3 size: 17 residues. Trimming took off 0 bases at V and 5 bases at J, with 16 bases between the two ends. Germline CDR1 reads SGHAT; CDR2 reads FQNNGV. CDR3 residues: CASSLELGGFTTGELFF. DNA for the CDR3: TGTGCCAGCAGCTTAGAGTTGGGGGGCTTTACAACCGGGGAGCTGTTTTTT.

The gene calls are TRBV18 and TRBJ2-6; D may correspond to TRBD1 or TRBD2 (5 bases each). CDR3 length: 17 residues. Germline CDR1 KGHSH, CDR2 LQKENI. V lost 1 base and J lost 2, with 12 bases in between. In nucleotides, the CDR3 is TGTGCCAGCTCACCACGGGCGATGGGGGCTGGGGCCAACGTCCTGACTTTC. This gives the protein CASSPRAMGAGANVLTF. The full variable domain, completed using reference TRBV18 and TRBJ2-6, is NAGVMQNPRHLVRRRGQEARLRCSPMKGHSHVYWYRQLPEEGLKFMVYLQKENIIDESGMPKERFSAEFPKEGPSILRIQQVVRGDSAAYFCASSPRAMGAGANVLTFGAGSRLTVL.

A single count supports this clone. CDR3 coding DNA: TGTGCCAGCAGTTCTGAGACAGGGAGTAAACGGACCCAGTACTTC. It yields the protein CASSSETGSKRTQYF. The rearrangement links TRBV6-6 to TRBJ2-5, with TRBD1 matching 7 bases. Germline CDR1 and CDR2: MNHNY and SVGAGI (reference sequence). The CDR3 totals 15 residues. J was trimmed by 7 bases and V by 4 bases; bases with no gene match: 12.

This rearrangement joins TRBV5-8 to TRBJ1-4; D remains unclear. The CDR3 loop spans 14 amino acids. Deletions cut 0 bases from V and 2 bases from J, with 5 bases between. The V gene's germline CDR1 is SGHTS and CDR2 YDEGEE. The CDR3 DNA sequence: TGTGCCAGCAGCTTGGGAGGGACTAATGAAAAACTGTTTTTT. Translating it yields CASSLGGTNEKLFF. Drawing the rest from reference TRBV5-8 and TRBJ1-4, the complete variable domain is EAGVTQSPTHLIKTRGQQATLRCSPISGHTSVYWYQQALGLGLQFLLWYDEGEERNRGNFPPRFSGRQFPNYSSELNVNALELEDSALYLCASSLGGTNEKLFFGSGTQLSVL.

This clone was seen at least ten times. The chain couples TRBV29-1 to TRBJ1-2, with D hard to call. V was trimmed by 7 bases and J by 4 bases, leaving 7 bases between them. This CDR3 comprises 10 residues. Germline V gene sequence: CDR1 SQVTM, CDR2 ANQGSEA. In nucleotides, the CDR3 is TGCAGCGCCGACGGCTATGGCTACACCTTC. It translates to CSADGYGYTF.

This clone was observed a few times. This chain uses TRBV4-3 with TRBJ1-1; unclear D gene. CDR3 length equals 13 residues. Germline V gene lookup returns CDR1 LGHNA and CDR2 YSLEER. Trimming pared 1 base from V and 3 bases from J, leaving 6 bases between. The CDR3 DNA reads as TGCGCCAGCAGCCAAGGAGGGCACACTGAAGCTTTCTTT. Its protein is CASSQGGHTEAFF.

A few counts support this clone. One junction end disagrees with the germline gene, perhaps due to a read error. The CDR3 nucleotides read TGTGCCAGCAGTTCCCCTGGTTGGGGGGCAGGGTTC. Amino acid sequence: CASSSPGWGAGF. The chain combines TRBV28 with TRBJ2-7; D possibly matches TRBD1 or TRBD2 (6 bases each). CDR1 and CDR2 from the germline V gene are MDHEN and SYDVKM. The CDR3 is 12 residues long.

The chain has TRBV10-3 and TRBJ2-5; 7 nucleotides align to TRBD1. V gave up 4 bases and J gave up 1 base; unmatched junction bases: 6. Germline assignment: CDR1 ENHRY and CDR2 SYGVKD. The CDR3 runs to 15 residues. This chain's CDR3 is CAISGDSGSQETQYF. In DNA, the CDR3 is TGTGCCATCAGTGGGGACAGCGGTTCCCAAGAGACCCAGTACTTC.

This clone was seen only a few times. V is TRBV7-9 and J is TRBJ1-5, with D possibly matching TRBD1 (5 bases). Germline assignment: CDR1 SEHNR and CDR2 FQNEAQ (reference sequence). CDR3 length equals 13 residues. The V end was cut by 6 bases, the J end by 4 bases, with 10 bases between. The CDR3 DNA is TGTGCCAGCAGTTGGGGGAGGAATCAGCCCCAGCATTTT. Its translation is CASSWGRNQPQHF.

This chain connects TRBV4-1 to TRBJ1-4; D remains unclear. Trimming pared 0 bases from V and 7 bases from J, leaving 15 bases between. The CDR3 spans 16 residues. In germline, CDR1 is MGHRA, CDR2 YSYEKL. CDR3 sequence reads: CASSQDRERVGEKLFF. Here the CDR3 DNA reads TGCGCCAGCAGCCAAGATAGAGAAAGGGTCGGTGAAAAACTGTTTTTT.

This clone was picked up a small number of times. The V and J genes are TRBV18 and TRBJ2-5; 7 bases are shared with TRBD1. V trimming: 4 bases; J trimming: 2 bases; junction bases outside the gene matches: 1. The CDR3 sequence is 13 residues long. Germline values: CDR1 KGHSH, CDR2 LQKENI. CDR3 nucleotide sequence: TGTGCCAGCTCACTGGACAGGCAAGAGACCCAGTACTTC. Residues: CASSLDRQETQYF.

This clone was found a few times. The chain is built from TRBV7-2 and TRBJ2-7; D tentatively fits TRBD1 or TRBD2 (5 bases each). V shed 6 bases and J shed 2 bases, with 11 bases lying between them. CDR3 length equals 13 residues. Looked up from germline, CDR1 is SGHTA and CDR2 is FQGNSA. This CDR3 reads CASSPGPAYEQYF. CDR3 DNA sequence: TGTGCCAGCAGTCCGGGACCCGCCTACGAGCAGTACTTC. The variable domain in full, completed from reference TRBV7-2 and TRBJ2-7, reads GAGVSQSPSNKVTEKGKDVELRCDPISGHTALYWYRQSLGQGLEFLIYFQGNSAPDKSGLPSDRFSAERTGGSVSTLTIQRTQQEDSAVYLCASSPGPAYEQYFGPGTRLTVT.

CDR3 loop: CASSVGLNQETQYF. CDR3 nucleotide sequence: TGTGCCAGCAGCGTTGGACTGAACCAAGAGACCCAGTACTTC. The J gene is TRBJ2-5, the V gene TRBV9, with TRBD2 as a possible D gene (5 bases). There are 14 residues in the CDR3. Trimming cost V 2 bases and J 0 bases, with 8 bases left between them. Germline assignment: CDR1 SGDLS and CDR2 YYNGEE.

This clone was counted only a few times. V is TRBV19 and J is TRBJ2-2; TRBD2 matches 7 bases. V was pared by 7 bases and J by 4 bases, with 6 bases of the junction left unmatched. The CDR3 totals 14 residues. Germline V lookup: CDR1 LNHDA, CDR2 SQIVND (reference sequence). CDR3 in amino acids: CASNRGGSTGELFF. The CDR3 region has the DNA TGTGCCAGTAACCGGGGAGGGAGCACCGGGGAGCTGTTTTTT.

The chain joins TRBV29-1 to TRBJ2-1; D not certain. V dropped 4 bases and J dropped 1 base, with 8 bases sitting between them. Germline CDR1 and CDR2: SQVTM and ANQGSEA. This CDR3 contains 13 residues. CDR3 nucleotides: TGCAGCGTTGTACGGTTATCCTACAATGAGCAGTTCTTC. Translating gives CSVVRLSYNEQFF.

This chain joins TRBV23-1 and TRBJ1-5; D is unresolved. TRBV23-1 is an ORF, and what it does is uncertain. CDR3 length: 17 amino acids. V was trimmed by 1 base and J by 0 bases, leaving 13 bases between them. As DNA, the CDR3 is TGCGCCAGCAGTCAATTGCCCCTACGGAATAGCAATCAGCCCCAGCATTTT. Its protein product is CASSQLPLRNSNQPQHF.

This clone was picked up a small number of times. The V call is TRBV30, the J call TRBJ2-3; maybe TRBD2 (6 bases). From germline, CDR1 is GTSNPN and CDR2 SVGIG (reference sequence). The CDR3 totals 15 residues. V gave up 5 bases and J gave up 2 bases, with 17 bases separating them. CDR3 region: CAWVVGTPSTDTQYF. DNA of the CDR3: TGTGCCTGGGTGGTTGGGACTCCCTCCACAGATACGCAGTATTTT.

The table lists this clone with a few counts. This chain uses TRBV2 with TRBJ2-5; weak D call: TRBD1 (5 bases). Trimming stripped 5 bases from V and 7 bases from J, with 11 bases between. This CDR3 region has 12 residues. Germline V CDR1 and CDR2: SNHLY, FYNNEI. DNA of the CDR3: TGTGCCAGCAGTCCCGACAGAGGGACCCAGTACTTC. Translation: CASSPDRGTQYF.

This clone was counted only a few times. The V gene is TRBV20-1, the J gene TRBJ1-3; D gene unclear. This CDR3 has 11 residues. Trimming took 5 bases from V and 3 from J, leaving 5 bases between them. Per germline, CDR1 DFQATT and CDR2 SNEGSKA (reference sequence). CDR3 sequence reads: CSALVGNTIYF. The CDR3 nucleotides read TGCAGTGCTTTGGTTGGAAACACCATATATTTT.

A single count supports this clone. The chain employs TRBV27 and TRBJ1-5; possible D gene TRBD1, 5 bases. Germline lookup yields CDR1 MNHEY and CDR2 SMNVEV (reference sequence). V was shortened by 2 bases and J by 4 bases, with 12 bases between the two germline ends. The CDR3 runs 15 residues. DNA for the CDR3: TGTGCCAGCAGTTTAGGACAAGCCCCAAATCAGCCCCAGCATTTT. It codes for CASSLGQAPNQPQHF.

This clone appeared a few times. V is TRBV7-9 and J is TRBJ2-3, with TRBD2 matching 8 bases. Losses at the gene ends were 7 bases for V and 4 bases for J; bases not matched to a gene: 4. CDR1 SEHNR and CDR2 FQNEAQ come from the germline V gene (reference sequence). The length of the CDR3 is 13 residues. The CDR3, as DNA: TGTGCCAGCACCCTAGCGGGCGCAGATACGCAGTATTTT. Translation gives CASTLAGADTQYF.

This chain links TRBV29-1 with TRBJ1-1; the D gene is possibly TRBD1 (5 bases). Trimming removed 2 bases at V and 1 base at J, with 17 bases between. CDR3 length: 16 residues. CDR1 and CDR2 from the germline V gene are SQVTM and ANQGSEA. The CDR3 DNA sequence: TGCAGCGTTGAAAGTCTCTGGGGACCGTCGAACACTGAAGCTTTCTTT. Its translation: CSVESLWGPSNTEAFF.